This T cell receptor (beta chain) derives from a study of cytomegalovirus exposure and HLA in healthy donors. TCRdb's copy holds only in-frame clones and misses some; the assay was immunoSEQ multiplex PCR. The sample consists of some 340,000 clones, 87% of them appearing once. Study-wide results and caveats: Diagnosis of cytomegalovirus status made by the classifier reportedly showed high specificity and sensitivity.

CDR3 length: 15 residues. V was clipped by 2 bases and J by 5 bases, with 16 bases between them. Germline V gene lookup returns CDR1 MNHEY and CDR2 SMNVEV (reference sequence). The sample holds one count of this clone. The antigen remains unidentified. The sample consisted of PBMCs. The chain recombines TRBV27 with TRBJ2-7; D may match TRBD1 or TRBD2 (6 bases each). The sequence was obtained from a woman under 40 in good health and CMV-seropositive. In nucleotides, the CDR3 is TGTGCCAGCAGTTTAAATCCTCCCGGGGGCGACGAGCAGTACTTC. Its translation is CASSLNPPGGDEQYF.